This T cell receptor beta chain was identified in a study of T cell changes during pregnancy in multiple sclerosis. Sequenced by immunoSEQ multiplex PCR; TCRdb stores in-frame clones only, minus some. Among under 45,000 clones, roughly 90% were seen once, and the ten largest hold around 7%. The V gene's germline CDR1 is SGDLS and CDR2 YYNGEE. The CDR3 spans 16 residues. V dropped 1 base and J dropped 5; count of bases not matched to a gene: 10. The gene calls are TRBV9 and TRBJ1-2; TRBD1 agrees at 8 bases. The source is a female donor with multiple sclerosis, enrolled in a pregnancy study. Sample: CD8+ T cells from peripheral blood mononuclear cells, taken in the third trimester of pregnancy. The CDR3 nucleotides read TGTGCCAGCAGCGTAACACGGACAGGGTGGGAATATGGCTACACCTTC. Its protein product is CASSVTRTGWEYGYTF.